The 13 T cell receptor beta chains presented below share a single source sample, sequenced in a study of blood T cell repertoires in COVID-19. Produced via immunoSEQ multiplex PCR; TCRdb's table is partial and in-frame only. The table shows 150,000 to 200,000 clones, with 65% to 90% occurring only once. The sample taken for sequencing was peripheral blood. Every receptor here comes from a man in his sixties with acute or convalescent COVID-19.

The rearrangement joins TRBV5-1 to TRBJ1-1; D is possibly TRBD1 (5 bases). The germline CDR1 and CDR2 sequences are SGHRS and YFSETQ. There are 14 residues in the CDR3. Trimming stripped 7 bases from V and 3 bases from J, with 16 bases between. CDR3 coding DNA: TGCGCCAGCGGCAGGGCAACGGGGGACACTGAAGCTTTCTTT. It yields the protein CASGRATGDTEAFF.

The chain recombines TRBV21-1 with TRBJ2-1; TRBD2, the D gene given by the table, was not confirmed from the DNA. TRBV21-1 is given as a pseudogene. The CDR3 sequence is 9 residues long. DNA for the CDR3: TGTGCCACTAGCGGGTCCGAGTTCTTC. This encodes CATSGSEFF.

This clone was seen a few times. The chain uses TRBV19 and TRBJ2-2; TRBD2 agrees at 10 bases. This CDR3 is 15 amino acids long. Germline lookup yields CDR1 LNHDA and CDR2 SQIVND (reference sequence). The J segment lost 7 bases and the V segment lost 7 bases, leaving 9 bases of the junction unmatched. The CDR3, as DNA: TGTGCCAGTACCCCTGGTAGCGGGAGGAGCGGGGAGCTGTTTTTT. This translates into CASTPGSGRSGELFF.

The chain uses TRBV5-1 and TRBJ2-7; no firm D call. There are 14 residues in the CDR3. Germline-derived CDR1 and CDR2 are SGHRS and YFSETQ. The V end lost 0 bases, the J end lost 2 bases, and 9 bases lay between the germline ends. CDR3 nucleotides: TGCGCCAGCAGCTTGGCCGCAGGCGCCTACGAGCAGTACTTC. Amino acids: CASSLAAGAYEQYF.

The gene calls are TRBV5-1 and TRBJ1-2, with D unresolved. Germline V gives CDR1 SGHRS, CDR2 YFSETQ. The CDR3 has 13 residues. The V end lost 1 base, the J end lost 0 bases, and 4 bases lay between the germline ends. The CDR3 DNA sequence: TGCGCCAGCAGCTTGCCATCTAACTATGGCTACACCTTC. It yields the protein CASSLPSNYGYTF.

The V gene is TRBV19, the J gene TRBJ2-5, with TRBD2 matching 12 bases. The V gene's germline CDR1 is LNHDA and CDR2 SQIVND (reference sequence). The CDR3 consists of 17 residues. Trimming removed 4 bases from V and 2 bases from J; junction bases left unmatched: 8. As DNA, the CDR3 is TGTGCCAGTAGTAATCCCGGACTAGCGGGGTCTCAAGAGACCCAGTACTTC. It codes for CASSNPGLAGSQETQYF.

This clone was seen a single time. The genes are TRBV3-1 (or the pseudogene TRBV3-2) and TRBJ1-6; possibly TRBD1 for D (6 bases). V shed 3 bases and J shed 9 bases, with 21 bases lying between them. The CDR3 consists of 17 residues. Per the germline V gene, CDR1 is LGHDT and CDR2 is YNNKEL (reference sequence). The CDR3 DNA sequence: TGTGCCAGCAGCCAGACCACACCACAGGGCGGTGGTTCACCCCTCCACTTT. This translates into CASSQTTPQGGGSPLHF.

The V and J genes are TRBV3-1 (or the pseudogene TRBV3-2) and TRBJ2-3; 7 bases map to TRBD1. Germline CDR1 LGHDT, CDR2 YNNKEL (reference sequence). The CDR3 is 15 amino acids. V trimming: 4 bases; J trimming: 4 bases; junction bases outside the gene matches: 8. CDR3 region: CASSPRDSGSDTQYF. The CDR3 DNA follows: TGTGCCAGCAGCCCCCGGGACAGTGGGTCAGATACGCAGTATTTT.

This chain uses TRBV30 with TRBJ1-1, with D possibly matching TRBD1 (6 bases). CDR1 is GTSNPN and CDR2 is SVGIG in the germline V gene (reference sequence). V lost 2 bases, J lost 1 base, and 11 bases lay in between. CDR3 length: 14 residues. CDR3 in amino acids: CAWSRGQSNTEAFF. The DNA for the CDR3 is TGTGCCTGGAGTAGAGGACAGTCGAACACTGAAGCTTTCTTT.

This chain uses TRBV28 with TRBJ1-5; D might be TRBD1 (6 bases). This CDR3 comprises 13 residues. V lost 5 bases, J lost 9 bases, and 14 bases lay in between. Germline V gives CDR1 MDHEN, CDR2 SYDVKM. This chain's CDR3 is CASSPSRGWPQHF. The DNA of the CDR3 is TGTGCCAGCAGTCCCTCGAGGGGGTGGCCCCAGCATTTT. The variable domain in full, completed from reference TRBV28 and TRBJ1-5, reads DVKVTQSSRYLVKRTGEKVFLECVQDMDHENMFWYRQDPGLGLRLIYFSYDVKMKEKGDIPEGYSVSREKKERFSLILESASTNQTSMYLCASSPSRGWPQHFGDGTRLSIL.

The CDR3 sequence is CASSHYNQPQHF. DNA for the CDR3: TGTGCCAGCAGCCACTACAATCAGCCCCAGCATTTT. This chain links TRBV7-8 with TRBJ1-5; D remains unclear. The germline V gene encodes CDR1 SGHVS and CDR2 FQNEAQ. This CDR3 is built from 12 residues. V lost 5 bases and J 3 bases, leaving 5 bases between the germline ends.

This chain joins TRBV27 and TRBJ2-7; 7 bases are shared with TRBD1. Germline V lookup: CDR1 MNHEY, CDR2 SMNVEV (reference sequence). V shed 3 bases, J shed 4 bases, and the junction held 9 bases outside the gene matches. CDR3 length: 15 amino acids. Written as DNA, the CDR3 is TGTGCCAGCAGTTTCTACAGACAGGGCTCTTACGAGCAGTACTTC. Translated: CASSFYRQGSYEQYF.

The rearrangement links TRBV19 to TRBJ1-2; D is possibly TRBD1 (6 bases). CDR3 size: 12 residues. In germline, CDR1 is LNHDA, CDR2 SQIVND (reference sequence). Between the trimmed V and J ends, which lost 6 bases and 6 bases, there was a span of 11 bases. The CDR3 DNA reads as TGTGCCAGTAGGTGGGGGCTGAATGGCTACACCTTC. Translating gives CASRWGLNGYTF.